These 15 T cell receptor beta chains share one sample of origin, sequenced in a study of blood T cell repertoires in COVID-19. TCRdb's copy holds only in-frame clones and misses some; the assay was immunoSEQ multiplex PCR. The data contain tens of thousands of clones, 80% to 90% of them singletons. Sequencing was done on a sample of peripheral blood. These receptor sequences come from a woman in her fifties or sixties with acute or convalescent COVID-19.

J is TRBJ1-1 and V is TRBV4-2; possibly TRBD1 for D (5 bases). Germline values: CDR1 LGHNA, CDR2 YNFKEQ. With 1 base removed from V and 3 bases from J, the gap between germline ends came to 18 bases. The CDR3 spans 17 residues. CDR3 in DNA: TGTGCCAGCAGCCAAGTTCTCGTCGGGGGGTTTGACACTGAAGCTTTCTTT. Its protein is CASSQVLVGGFDTEAFF.

This clone was detected once. J is TRBJ1-1 and V is TRBV3-1 (or the pseudogene TRBV3-2), with 10 bases that match TRBD1. The germline V gene encodes CDR1 LGHDT and CDR2 YNNKEL (reference sequence). Unmatched junction bases numbered 12, after V lost 9 bases and J lost 5 bases. The CDR3 has 15 residues. The CDR3 protein is CASIATGGGGTEAFF. For the CDR3, the DNA is TGTGCCAGTATAGCGACAGGGGGCGGTGGGACTGAAGCTTTCTTT.

This clone was found a few times. The chain is built from TRBV24-1 and TRBJ1-1; TRBD1 might be the D (5 bases). The ends were cut back, 3 bases at V and 4 bases at J, with 8 bases in the middle. This CDR3 has 13 amino acids. Germline values: CDR1 KGHDR, CDR2 SFDVKD. The CDR3 sequence: CATSDQGGTEAFF. CDR3 DNA: TGTGCCACCAGTGATCAGGGAGGCACTGAAGCTTTCTTT.

V and J are TRBV3-1 (or the pseudogene TRBV3-2) and TRBJ2-1; 8 bases align to TRBD2. Unmatched junction bases numbered 3, after V lost 1 base and J lost 4 bases. Per germline, CDR1 LGHDT and CDR2 YNNKEL (reference sequence). The CDR3 runs to 15 residues. CDR3 DNA sequence: TGTGCCAGCAGCCAAGCCAGCGGGAGTTACAATGAGCAGTTCTTC. This sequence encodes CASSQASGSYNEQFF.

The V and J genes are TRBV6-2 or TRBV6-3 and TRBJ2-7, with TRBD2 matching 11 bases. Losses at the gene ends were 0 bases for V and 5 bases for J; bases not matched to a gene: 6. Per germline, CDR1 MNHEY and CDR2 SVGEGT. CDR3 length equals 16 residues. This CDR3 is CASSYSVTSGKNEQYF. For the CDR3, the DNA is TGTGCCAGCAGTTACTCTGTGACTAGCGGGAAAAACGAGCAGTACTTC.

The chain recombines TRBV7-9 with TRBJ2-7, with a tentative D call TRBD1 (5 bases). The CDR3 runs to 17 residues. From germline, CDR1 is SEHNR and CDR2 FQNEAQ (reference sequence). V was shortened by 4 bases and J by 3 bases, with 22 bases between the two germline ends. CDR3 nucleotide sequence: TGTGCCAGCAGCTCCCCCATCCGGGTGGCAGGGCACTACGAGCAGTACTTC. This encodes CASSSPIRVAGHYEQYF.

The count of this clone is one. Germline and junction disagree at one end, which may indicate a read error. The rearrangement links TRBV6-1 to TRBJ1-2, with D tentatively TRBD1 (5 bases). CDR1 and CDR2 from the germline V gene are MNHNS and SASEGT. The CDR3 consists of 15 residues. DNA for the CDR3: TGTGCCAGCAGGGAAGACAGATCCCTTAACTATGGCTACACCTTC. It specifies CASREDRSLNYGYTF.

The V call is TRBV19, the J call TRBJ1-1, with 9 bases identical to TRBD1. Germline lookup yields CDR1 LNHDA and CDR2 SQIVND (reference sequence). V lost 5 bases to trimming and J lost 0 bases; unmatched junction nucleotides: 10. The CDR3 loop spans 17 amino acids. The DNA for the CDR3 is TGTGCCAGTAGTCACAGGGGGCTGCGTTATGTGAACACTGAAGCTTTCTTT. This sequence encodes CASSHRGLRYVNTEAFF.

The chain carries TRBV11-2 and TRBJ2-7; TRBD2 agrees at 10 bases. V was clipped by 3 bases and J by 5 bases; unmatched bases: 4. Germline V gene lookup returns CDR1 SGHAT and CDR2 FQNNGV. This CDR3 spans 14 amino acids. Here the CDR3 reads CASSFSLAGNEQYF. The CDR3 region has the DNA TGTGCCAGCAGCTTTTCACTAGCGGGGAACGAGCAGTACTTC.

The CDR3 nucleotides are TGCGCCAGCAGCCCCGGGAGAAACCTGATTTATGGCTACACCTTC. Translated, it gives CASSPGRNLIYGYTF. The chain is built from TRBV5-1 and TRBJ1-2; D is uncertain. V lost 4 bases, J lost 5 bases, and 18 bases lay in between. This CDR3 contains 15 residues. Germline CDR1 is SGHRS and CDR2 is YFSETQ.

In this sample, this clone turned up a few times. The chain joins TRBV2 to TRBJ1-3; 7 positions agree with TRBD1. The CDR3 has 14 residues. V lost 5 bases and J lost 4; bases outside the gene matches: 5. In germline, CDR1 is SNHLY, CDR2 FYNNEI. The CDR3 spells CASSLMGQGNTIYF. CDR3 DNA: TGTGCCAGCAGTCTAATGGGACAGGGAAACACCATATATTTT. Full variable domain (missing parts from reference TRBV2 and TRBJ1-3): EPEVTQTPSHQVTQMGQEVILRCVPISNHLYFYWYRQILGQKVEFLVSFYNNEISEKSEIFDDQFSVERPDGSNFTLKIRSTKLEDSAMYFCASSLMGQGNTIYFGEGSWLTVV.

This rearrangement joins TRBV5-6 to TRBJ2-2; 9 bases fit TRBD2. The CDR3 consists of 18 residues. Germline loops: CDR1 SGHDT, CDR2 YYEEEE. Trimming at V came to 0 bases and at J to 2 bases, leaving 8 bases not matched to a gene. The CDR3 nucleotides are TGTGCCAGCAGCTTGGAAGTGGCAGCGGGGGGAAACACCGGGGAGCTGTTTTTT. Its translation: CASSLEVAAGGNTGELFF.

The CDR3 region is CAISDRTSLTEQFF. The CDR3 DNA reads TGTGCCATCAGTGACAGGACTAGTCTGACGGAGCAGTTCTTC. The chain has TRBV10-3 and TRBJ2-1; 7 positions agree with TRBD2. CDR3 length: 14 amino acids. CDR1 is ENHRY and CDR2 is SYGVKD in the germline V gene. V lost 3 bases, J lost 10 bases, and 9 bases stayed unmatched.

V is TRBV9 and J is TRBJ1-1; D unresolved. The CDR3 is made up of 13 amino acids. V lost 3 bases to trimming and J lost 6 bases, with 12 bases between them. CDR1 is SGDLS, CDR2 YYNGEE, per germline. This CDR3 is CASSGRREAEAFF. In DNA, the CDR3 is TGTGCCAGCAGCGGGCGGAGAGAAGCTGAAGCTTTCTTT. Complete variable domain (other parts from reference TRBV9 and TRBJ1-1): DSGVTQTPKHLITATGQRVTLRCSPRSGDLSVYWYQQSLDQGLQFLIQYYNGEERAKGNILERFSAQQFPDLHSELNLSSLELGDSALYFCASSGRREAEAFFGQGTRLTVV.

CDR3 residues: CASSYPEGATQYF. The CDR3 coding sequence is TGTGCCAGCAGTTACCCGGAGGGGGCGACCCAGTACTTC. The rearrangement uses TRBV6-2 or TRBV6-3 and TRBJ2-5; maybe TRBD1 (7 bases). With 2 bases removed from V and 7 bases from J, the gap between germline ends came to 11 bases. Germline V gives CDR1 MNHEY, CDR2 SVGEGT. The CDR3 extends over 13 amino acids.